This T cell receptor (beta chain) originates from a study of T cell repertoires in cytomegalovirus infection. General observations from the study: The study identified carriers of CMV plus the relevant HLA from cumulative public TCR beta family frequency.

Comment on this clonotype: Its specificity is unknown.

Via MiXCR, TCRdb re-called the reads, giving one row per CDR3 protein. The table has about 740,000 distinct CDR3 sequences, around a third seen once; the top ten hold about 18%. Trimming removed 1 base from V and 3 bases from J, with 14 bases in between. The length of the CDR3 is 16 residues. Germline-derived CDR1 and CDR2 are SGHNT and YYREEE (reference sequence). The starting material was cultured PBMCs, obtained from culture after CMV antigen stimulation. The J gene is TRBJ2-1, the V gene TRBV5-4; D is possibly TRBD1 (5 bases). The sequence derives from a human donor in good health (CMV status not recorded). Some clones in this sample may be carry-over from other donors' samples. The CDR3 here is CASSLWYQGGYNEQFF. CDR3 sequence (DNA): TGTGCCAGCAGCTTGTGGTACCAGGGTGGCTACAATGAGCAGTTCTTC.